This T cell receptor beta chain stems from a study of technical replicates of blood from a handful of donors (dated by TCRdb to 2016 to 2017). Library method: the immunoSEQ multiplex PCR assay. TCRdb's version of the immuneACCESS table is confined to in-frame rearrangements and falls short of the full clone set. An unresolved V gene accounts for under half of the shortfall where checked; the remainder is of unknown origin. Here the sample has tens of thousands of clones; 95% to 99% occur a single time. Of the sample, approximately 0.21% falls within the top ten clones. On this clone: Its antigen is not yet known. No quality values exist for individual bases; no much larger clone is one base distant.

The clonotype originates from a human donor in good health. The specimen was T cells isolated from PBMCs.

The DNA is as follows: TGTGCCAGCAGCTTAGCGACAGGGACCGGGGAGCTGTTTTTT. Translated, it reads CASSLATGTGELFF. The rearrangement joined TRBV7-9 to TRBJ2-2; TRBD1 agrees with 7 junctional bases. Taken from cysteine to phenylalanine, the CDR3 has 14 residues. Only CDR3 DNA is held: 42 bases, read in frame from base 1. V loses 0 bases at its end and J loses 5 bases; junction bases beyond the gene matches: 0. The germline V gene (reference sequence) specifies SEHNR as CDR1 and FQNEAQ as CDR2.